The 7 T cell receptor beta chains given below trace back to one sample, sequenced in a study of cytomegalovirus exposure and HLA in healthy donors. 60 Vbeta and 13 Jbeta primers were used in PCR. Sequencing used immunoSEQ multiplex PCR; TCRdb keeps in-frame clones, though not all of them. The sample's table shows fewer than 150,000 clones. Sequencing was performed on PBMCs. The source of these receptors is a man in his forties in good health and CMV-seronegative.

CDR3 in amino acids: CASSLDTGSYTEAFF. The CDR3 bases are TGTGCCAGCAGCTTGGATACAGGGTCATACACTGAAGCTTTCTTT. V usage is TRBV5-6 and J usage is TRBJ1-1; TRBD1 might be the D (6 bases). Trimming left V 0 bases short and J 3 bases short, with 12 bases between. Germline lookup yields CDR1 SGHDT and CDR2 YYEEEE. The CDR3 is made up of 15 amino acids.

On this clone: The missing conserved phenylalanine or tryptophan at the end of this CDR3 makes a read error likely. This chain links TRBV6-1 with TRBJ1-1; D not resolved. Germline-derived CDR1 and CDR2 are MNHNS and SASEGT. V lost 3 bases and J 1 base, leaving 3 bases between the germline ends. This CDR3 region has 12 residues. The CDR3 spells CASSDRNTEAFL. CDR3 coding DNA: TGTGCCAGCAGTGACAGGAACACTGAAGCTTTCCTT.

The gene calls are TRBV19 and TRBJ2-3; 8 bases are shared with TRBD1. This CDR3 is 16 amino acids long. Germline V gives CDR1 LNHDA, CDR2 SQIVND (reference sequence). Trimming took 5 bases from V and 3 from J; bases not matched to a gene: 10. The CDR3 DNA sequence: TGTGCCAGTAGTTTGGGACAGGTGGGGGGTACAGATACGCAGTATTTT. Residues: CASSLGQVGGTDTQYF. Together with reference TRBV19 and TRBJ2-3, the CDR3 gives the full variable domain: DGGITQSPKYLFRKEGQNVTLSCEQNLNHDAMYWYRQDPGQGLRLIYYSQIVNDFQKGDIAEGYSVSREKKESFPLTVTSAQKNPTAFYLCASSLGQVGGTDTQYFGPGTRLTVL.

J is TRBJ1-1 and V is TRBV19, with TRBD1 matching over 8 bases. The germline CDR1 and CDR2 sequences are LNHDA and SQIVND (reference sequence). The CDR3 runs 16 residues. Unmatched junction bases numbered 13, after V lost 8 bases and J lost 2 bases. The CDR3 is CASGGGWDRRNTEAFF. CDR3 nucleotide sequence: TGTGCCAGTGGTGGAGGTTGGGACAGGCGAAACACTGAAGCTTTCTTT.

This sequence joins TRBV7-6 and TRBJ2-3, with 15 nucleotides matching TRBD2. Germline values: CDR1 SGHVS, CDR2 FNYEAQ. Trimming at V came to 4 bases and at J to 2 bases, leaving 1 base not matched to a gene. The CDR3 spans 16 residues. The CDR3 sequence: CASSWTSGGVTDTQYF. The CDR3 coding sequence is TGTGCCAGCAGCTGGACTAGCGGGGGGGTCACAGATACGCAGTATTTT.

The rearrangement uses TRBV5-5 and TRBJ1-3; D possibly corresponds to TRBD1 (5 bases). Deletions cut 0 bases from V and 0 bases from J, with 7 bases between. Per the germline V gene, CDR1 is SGHKS and CDR2 is YYEKEE (reference sequence). There are 15 residues in the CDR3. The CDR3 here is CASSLEQASGNTIYF. DNA for the CDR3: TGTGCCAGCAGCTTGGAACAGGCCTCTGGAAACACCATATATTTT.

Remarks on this clone: The sample carries other DNA sequences with the same CDR3. The chain couples TRBV11-3 to TRBJ2-7, with 7 bases matching TRBD2. Germline trimming cut 5 bases from V and 1 base from J; bases unmatched to any gene: 2. This CDR3 is 13 amino acids long. The germline CDR1 and CDR2 sequences are SGHNT and YENEEA. The CDR3 bases are TGTGCCAGCAGCCTGGGGGGGTCCTACGAGCAGTACTTC. Protein: CASSLGGSYEQYF.